A selection of T cell receptor beta chains follows, all from one sample in a study of preoperative IRX-2 immunotherapy in early breast cancer. TCRdb keeps only in-frame clones here, not all; method: immunoSEQ multiplex PCR. Among under 35,000 clones, roughly four fifths were seen once, and the ten largest hold roughly 3.2%. The sample was gathered from a patient treated with IRX-2 immunotherapy. The source of these receptors is a human donor with breast cancer. Each CDR3 is given with its conserved first and last residue. D genes are given only for firm matches. Only part of the rows carry a size: once, few, many, or a class if the clone is expanded.

D gene,J gene,clone size,V gene,CDR3 protein,CDR3 DNA
NA,TRBJ2-7,NA,TRBV6-8,CASSYRQLANPYEQYF,TGTGCCAGCAGTTACCGCCAGCTAGCGAATCCCTACGAGCAGTACTTC
NA,TRBJ2-1,NA,TRBV7-6,CASSLNRRAGNKNNEQFF,TGTGCCAGCAGTCTGAATCGTCGCGCCGGGAACAAAAACAATGAGCAGTTCTTC
TRBD2,TRBJ2-1,NA,TRBV6-8,CASSRTSGWSSYNEQFF,TGTGCCAGCAGTAGGACTAGCGGATGGAGCTCCTACAATGAGCAGTTCTTC
NA,TRBJ1-1,NA,TRBV30,CAWESLANTEAFF,TGTGCCTGGGAATCATTAGCGAACACTGAAGCTTTCTTT
NA,TRBJ2-3,NA,TRBV7-4,CASSSAGTDTQYF,TGTGCCAGCAGCTCGGCCGGCACAGATACGCAGTATTTT
NA,TRBJ1-6,NA,TRBV11-3,CASSLEGLNSPLHF,TGTGCCAGCAGCTTAGAGGGGCTAAATTCACCCCTCCACTTT
NA,TRBJ1-5,NA,TRBV11-3,CASSQMGSNSNQPQHF,TGTGCCAGCAGCCAAATGGGTTCCAATAGCAATCAGCCCCAGCATTTT
NA,TRBJ2-3,NA,TRBV11-3,CASSLRAGVTDTQYF,TGTGCCAGCAGCCTCCGGGCAGGGGTCACAGATACGCAGTATTTT
NA,TRBJ1-1,NA,TRBV6-8,CASGWGGAILNTEAFF,TGTGCCAGCGGGTGGGGAGGGGCGATATTGAACACTGAAGCTTTCTTT
TRBD1,TRBJ1-2,NA,TRBV6-8,CASSSGIQGDGYTF,TGTGCCAGCAGTTCGGGGATCCAGGGGGATGGCTACACCTTC
TRBD2,TRBJ2-1,NA,TRBV6-4,CASRTLAGGRNEQFF,TGTGCCAGCAGGACCCTAGCGGGGGGGCGGAATGAGCAGTTCTTC
NA,TRBJ1-1,NA,TRBV28,CASSRGVFTEAFF,TGTGCCAGCAGCCGGGGAGTTTTCACTGAAGCTTTCTTT
TRBD1,TRBJ1-5,NA,TRBV28,CASSTGQGAYQPQHF,TGTGCCAGCAGCACGGGACAGGGGGCTTATCAGCCCCAGCATTTT
NA,TRBJ1-4,few,TRBV6-8,CASSYPINRTPNEKLFF,TGTGCCAGCAGTTACCCGATTAACAGGACACCTAATGAAAAACTGTTTTTT
TRBD2,TRBJ2-1,NA,TRBV28,CASKDPLRGFSYEQFF,TGTGCCAGCAAGGACCCTTTGCGGGGGTTTTCCTATGAGCAGTTCTTC
NA,TRBJ2-2,NA,TRBV19,CASFRGSATGELFF,TGTGCCAGTTTCCGCGGCAGTGCCACCGGGGAGCTGTTTTTT
TRBD2,TRBJ2-1,NA,TRBV7-7,CASSLGLAGGAEQFF,TGTGCCAGCAGCTTAGGACTAGCGGGAGGAGCTGAGCAGTTCTTC